Below are 17 T cell receptor beta chains sequenced from a single sample in a study of blood T cell repertoires in COVID-19 (dated by TCRdb to the early 2020s). The method behind the library was the immunoSEQ multiplex PCR assay. In TCRdb, the immuneACCESS table is reduced to in-frame sequences with V and J assigned. These tables do not hold every clone; where another copy was compared, an unresolved V gene accounts for under half, and the others remain unexplained. Counted in this sample were 200,000 or so clones; over 75% of them appeared once. The ten largest clones capture about 4.5% of the sample. Sequenced sample: peripheral blood. The receptors here all came from a man aged 45 to 65 with acute or convalescent COVID-19.

As regards this clone: At one end the junction does not follow the germline gene, possibly because of a read error. The chain uses TRBV18 and TRBJ2-1; 7 nucleotides agree with TRBD1. Germline CDR1 reads KGHSH; CDR2 reads LQKENI. This CDR3 region has 12 residues. The CDR3 loop reads CASSPQGPEQFF. The DNA of the CDR3 is TGTGCCAGCTCCCCACAGGGGCCTGAGCAGTTCTTC. The whole variable domain, filled in from reference TRBV18 and TRBJ2-1, reads NAGVMQNPRHLVRRRGQEARLRCSPMKGHSHVYWYRQLPEEGLKFMVYLQKENIIDESGMPKERFSAEFPKEGPSILRIQQVVRGDSAAYFCASSPQGPEQFFGPGTRLTVL.

This clone was seen more than once but under ten times. The chain employs TRBV2 and TRBJ1-5, with D unresolved. The CDR3 has 15 amino acids. Trimming removed 6 bases at V and 0 bases at J, with 12 bases between. Germline-derived CDR1 and CDR2 are SNHLY and FYNNEI. The CDR3 here is CASSGEHISNQPQHF. In nucleotides, the CDR3 is TGTGCCAGCAGCGGAGAGCATATTAGCAATCAGCCCCAGCATTTT.

V and J are TRBV28 and TRBJ2-1; 8 bases match TRBD2. The CDR3 sequence is 17 residues long. The V and J ends lost 3 bases and 3 bases, in that order; junction bases with no gene match: 10. Per germline, CDR1 MDHEN and CDR2 SYDVKM. CDR3 protein: CASSLGGRSGGYNEQFF. DNA of the CDR3: TGTGCCAGCAGTTTGGGAGGAAGAAGCGGGGGCTACAATGAGCAGTTCTTC.

The rearrangement uses TRBV6-6 and TRBJ1-2; D is unresolved. Germline V gene lookup returns CDR1 MNHNY and CDR2 SVGAGI (reference sequence). The CDR3 totals 12 residues. Trimming stripped 6 bases from V and 5 bases from J, with 10 bases between. DNA for the CDR3: TGTGCCAGCAGCTCTAATCAATATGGCTACACCTTC. This codes for CASSSNQYGYTF.

This rearrangement joins TRBV18 to TRBJ1-3, with D tentatively TRBD1 (6 bases). Trimming left V 2 bases short and J 3 bases short, with 11 bases between. The CDR3 contains 15 residues. The V gene's germline CDR1 is KGHSH and CDR2 LQKENI. CDR3 in DNA: TGTGCCAGCTCACCAATTGGGGGCATTGGAAACACCATATATTTT. Its protein is CASSPIGGIGNTIYF.

This chain uses TRBV6-5 with TRBJ2-1, with TRBD2 matching 9 bases. The CDR3 is made up of 16 amino acids. After removal of 4 bases from V and 4 bases from J, the junction contained 8 bases not matched to a gene. CDR1 is MNHEY, CDR2 SVGAGI, per germline. CDR3 sequence: CASSSGGGAAYNEQFF. The CDR3 region has the DNA TGTGCCAGCAGTTCCGGCGGGGGGGCGGCATACAATGAGCAGTTCTTC.

The genes are TRBV18 and TRBJ1-1; unclear D gene. Trimming removed 6 bases at V and 2 bases at J, with 13 bases between. The CDR3 is 14 amino acids. Germline CDR1 is KGHSH and CDR2 is LQKENI. This CDR3 is CASSPQNRNTEAFF. In DNA form, the CDR3 reads TGTGCCAGCTCGCCCCAGAATCGAAACACTGAAGCTTTCTTT.

CDR3 region: CASSPVESQPQHF. CDR3 DNA: TGTGCCAGCAGCCCGGTTGAGAGTCAGCCCCAGCATTTT. The rearrangement links TRBV6-5 to TRBJ1-5, with D unresolved. This CDR3 comprises 13 residues. Germline assignment: CDR1 MNHEY and CDR2 SVGAGI. With 6 bases removed from V and 6 bases from J, the gap between germline ends came to 12 bases.

The gene calls are TRBV18 and TRBJ2-2, with D unresolved. Trimming took off 6 bases at V and 6 bases at J, with 14 bases between the two ends. This CDR3 is 14 amino acids long. From germline, CDR1 is KGHSH and CDR2 LQKENI. The CDR3 loop is CASSPNGVAGELFF. The CDR3 coding sequence is TGTGCCAGCTCTCCGAACGGAGTAGCCGGGGAGCTGTTTTTT.

A word on this clone: Other DNA sequences from this sample encode an identical CDR3 as well. The rearrangement uses TRBV7-9 and TRBJ1-1; D remains ambiguous. This CDR3 has 12 amino acids. Looked up from germline, CDR1 is SEHNR and CDR2 is FQNEAQ (reference sequence). The V and J ends lost 5 bases and 3 bases respectively, with 7 bases between them. Here the CDR3 reads CASSLRDTEAFF. In DNA form, the CDR3 reads TGTGCCAGCAGCCTACGGGACACTGAAGCTTTCTTT.

V gene TRBV6-1 combines with J gene TRBJ2-7; 9 bases are a match to TRBD1. CDR3 length equals 17 residues. After removal of 2 bases from V and 6 bases from J, the junction contained 14 bases not matched to a gene. CDR1 is MNHNS and CDR2 is SASEGT in the germline V gene. The CDR3: CASSEIRAEQGASEQYF. The CDR3 nucleotides read TGTGCCAGCAGTGAAATCCGGGCCGAACAGGGGGCTTCCGAGCAGTACTTC.

The J gene is TRBJ1-2, the V gene TRBV7-2, with D unresolved. V was pared by 2 bases and J by 4 bases, with 5 bases between. There are 12 residues in the CDR3. Germline-derived CDR1 and CDR2 are SGHTA and FQGNSA. The CDR3 loop is CASSLLSYGYTF. CDR3 nucleotides: TGTGCCAGCAGCTTATTGAGCTATGGCTACACCTTC. Full variable domain (rest looked up from reference TRBV7-2 and TRBJ1-2): GAGVSQSPSNKVTEKGKDVELRCDPISGHTALYWYRQSLGQGLEFLIYFQGNSAPDKSGLPSDRFSAERTGGSVSTLTIQRTQQEDSAVYLCASSLLSYGYTFGSGTRLTVV.

As DNA, the CDR3 is TGTGCCAGCAGCTTAGTAGCGGGGTCTTTCTACGAGCAGTACTTC. It is translated as CASSLVAGSFYEQYF. This sequence joins TRBV7-8 and TRBJ2-7, with 8 nucleotides matching TRBD2. V was clipped by 1 base and J by 3 bases; unmatched bases: 5. Germline values: CDR1 SGHVS, CDR2 FQNEAQ. This CDR3 is built from 15 residues.

This clone was detected only once. The chain recombines TRBV5-6 with TRBJ1-4, with a tentative D call TRBD1 (5 bases). Trimming removed 6 bases at V and 10 bases at J, with 16 bases between. Germline CDR1 reads SGHDT; CDR2 reads YYEEEE. CDR3 length: 13 amino acids. This CDR3 is CASTELFQGKLFF. The CDR3 region has the DNA TGTGCCAGCACGGAGCTTTTTCAGGGAAAACTGTTTTTT.

This clone appeared a few times. The rearrangement joins TRBV6-5 to TRBJ1-1, with 10 bases aligning to TRBD1. CDR1 is MNHEY, CDR2 SVGAGI, per germline. The junction had 6 bases not matched to a gene; V was cut back by 3 bases and J by 5 bases. CDR3 length: 15 amino acids. The CDR3 DNA is TGTGCCAGCAGTTATTCGCCGGGACAGGGGACTGAAGCTTTCTTT. Its protein is CASSYSPGQGTEAFF.

The table lists this clone with a few counts. The CDR3 DNA follows: TGTGCCAGCAGTTACCTGGAGGCGGGCACTGAAGCTTTCTTT. It translates to CASSYLEAGTEAFF. The chain has TRBV6-6 and TRBJ1-1; no firm D call. The germline V gene has CDR1 MNHNY and CDR2 SVGAGI (reference sequence). The CDR3 covers 14 residues. V lost 2 bases and J 4 bases, leaving 11 bases between the germline ends.

The chain carries TRBV2 and TRBJ2-7, with a possible D match to TRBD1 (6 bases). The germline V gene has CDR1 SNHLY and CDR2 FYNNEI. This CDR3 is built from 18 residues. The germline V and J ends were trimmed by 5 bases and 0 bases, with 23 bases remaining between them. The CDR3 is CASSKRAPGTTTSYEQYF. CDR3 coding DNA: TGTGCCAGCAGTAAGCGTGCTCCCGGGACAACTACCTCCTACGAGCAGTACTTC.